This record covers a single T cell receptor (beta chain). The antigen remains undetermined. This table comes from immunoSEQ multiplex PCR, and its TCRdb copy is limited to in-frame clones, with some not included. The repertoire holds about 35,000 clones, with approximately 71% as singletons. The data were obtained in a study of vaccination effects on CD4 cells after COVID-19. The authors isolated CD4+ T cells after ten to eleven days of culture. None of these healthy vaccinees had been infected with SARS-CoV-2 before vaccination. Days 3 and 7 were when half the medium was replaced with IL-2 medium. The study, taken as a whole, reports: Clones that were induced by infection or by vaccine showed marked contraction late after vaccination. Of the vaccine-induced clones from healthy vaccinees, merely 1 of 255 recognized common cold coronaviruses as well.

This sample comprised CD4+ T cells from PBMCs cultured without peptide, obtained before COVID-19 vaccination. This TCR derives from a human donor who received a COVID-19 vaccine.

CDR3 in amino acids: CASSFNSVGEQYF. For the CDR3, the DNA is TGTGCCAGCAGCTTTAACAGCGTAGGCGAGCAGTACTTC. V gene TRBV5-5 combines with J gene TRBJ2-7; D call uncertain. Germline CDR1 reads SGHKS; CDR2 reads YYEKEE (reference sequence). Trimming stripped 2 bases from V and 6 bases from J, with 12 bases between. This CDR3 contains 13 residues. Full variable domain (rest looked up from reference TRBV5-5 and TRBJ2-7): DAGVTQSPTHLIKTRGQQVTLRCSPISGHKSVSWYQQVLGQGPQFIFQYYEKEERGRGNFPDRFSARQFPNYSSELNVNALLLGDSALYLCASSFNSVGEQYFGPGTRLTVT.